The 22 T cell receptor beta chains below were found in one sample sequenced in a study of T cells in Graves' hyperthyroidism and ophthalmopathy. The investigators amplified TCR beta CDR3 regions from RNA transcripts. Researchers ran a first-round RT-PCR on the TCR CDR3 using the HTBI primer set. Each CDR3 protein gets one entry after TCRdb re-called the multiplex PCR reads with MiXCR. The sample has 380,000 or so distinct CDR3 sequences; 13% are singletons. Material: blood. The receptors were sampled from a man aged 25-40 years with Graves' hyperthyroidism that later progressed to Graves' ophthalmopathy.

This chain joins TRBV12-3 or TRBV12-4 and TRBJ2-7; TRBD1 matches at 9 bases. The CDR3 is 15 amino acids. V was pared by 0 bases and J by 5 bases, with 5 bases of the junction left unmatched. The CDR3 DNA is TGTGCCAGCAGTTTAGCCGGGACAGGGCGACACGAGCAGTACTTC. Translated: CASSLAGTGRHEQYF.

In this sample, this clonotype turned up many times. Here the CDR3 DNA reads TGTGCCAGCAGCCAAGTAGTGGGTCAGCCCCAGCATTTT. Translated: CASSQVVGQPQHF. The gene calls are TRBV3-1 and TRBJ1-5; D is uncertain. CDR1 and CDR2 (germline): LGHDT, YNNKEL (reference sequence). This CDR3 has 13 residues. V was cut by 1 base and J by 6 bases, with 7 bases left in between.

On this clonotype: A much larger clone lies one base from this, so it may be a read error. The genes are TRBV7-2 and TRBJ2-1, with 11 bases aligning to TRBD2. The CDR3 runs to 15 residues. Germline-derived CDR1 and CDR2 are SGHTA and FQGNSA. V was pared by 9 bases and J by 9 bases, with 13 bases of the junction left unmatched. CDR3 region: CARSLVASGGFEQFF. The CDR3 DNA follows: TGTGCCAGAAGCCTAGTGGCTAGCGGGGGGTTTGAGCAGTTCTTC.

Ten or more counts support this clonotype. V usage is TRBV12-3 or TRBV12-4 and J usage is TRBJ1-5; 7 positions agree with TRBD1. CDR3 length: 15 residues. Trimming took 3 bases from V and 2 from J; bases not matched to a gene: 4. Here the CDR3 reads CASSFGQAGNQPQHF. CDR3 nucleotide sequence: TGTGCCAGCAGTTTCGGACAGGCAGGCAATCAGCCCCAGCATTTT.

The V call is TRBV29-1, the J call TRBJ1-1, with 7 positions matching TRBD1. CDR1 SQVTM and CDR2 ANQGSEA come from the germline V gene. V lost 5 bases and J lost 9; bases outside the gene matches: 9. The CDR3 has 12 residues. The CDR3 DNA reads TGCAGCGTTTTTCGGAGGGGGCGACAAGCTTTCTTT. Translation gives CSVFRRGRQAFF.

This clonotype has at least ten counts. The V call is TRBV19, the J call TRBJ1-1; unclear D gene. The germline gives CDR1 LNHDA, CDR2 SQIVND (reference sequence). The CDR3 totals 15 residues. Between the trimmed V and J ends, which lost 5 bases and 0 bases, there was a span of 13 bases. The CDR3 DNA reads as TGTGCCAGTAGTCCCCGGAGCGTGCTGAACACTGAAGCTTTCTTT. As protein: CASSPRSVLNTEAFF.

Points on this clonotype: A much larger clone is a single base away; this may be a read error. This sequence joins TRBV20-1 and TRBJ2-1; TRBD2 agrees at 12 bases. Per germline, CDR1 DFQATT and CDR2 SNEGSKA (reference sequence). This CDR3 comprises 13 residues. The chain's CDR3 is CSARTSGGNAQFF. The CDR3 bases are TGCAGTGCTAGGACTAGCGGGGGCAATGCGCAGTTCTTC.

As for this clonotype: A single base separates this from a much larger clone, so it may be a read error. The chain is built from TRBV7-9 and TRBJ2-7; D is perhaps TRBD1 (5 bases). Looked up from germline, CDR1 is SEHNR and CDR2 is FQNEAQ (reference sequence). This CDR3 is built from 16 residues. V was trimmed by 1 base and J by 0 bases, leaving 13 bases between them. CDR3 sequence reads: CASSLGETVYSYEQYF. CDR3 nucleotides: TGTGCCAGCAGCTTAGGCGAGACAGTGTACTCCTACGAGCAGTACTTC. Full variable domain (missing parts from reference TRBV7-9 and TRBJ2-7): DTGVSQNPRHKITKRGQNVTFRCDPISEHNRLYWYRQTLGQGPEFLTYFQNEAQLEKSRLLSDRFSAERPKGSFSTLEIQRTEQGDSAMYLCASSLGETVYSYEQYFGPGTRLTVT.

As to this clonotype: This clone may be a read error of a much larger clone one base away. This rearrangement joins TRBV12-3 or TRBV12-4 to TRBJ1-2, with D maybe TRBD1 (6 bases). CDR3 length: 14 amino acids. Trimming cost V 2 bases and J 4 bases, with 11 bases left between them. CDR3 amino acids: CASSLSQGTYGYTF. The CDR3 region has the DNA TGTGCCAGCAGTTTATCCCAGGGGACCTATGGCTACACCTTC.

The sample holds many counts of this clonotype. This rearrangement joins TRBV7-2 to TRBJ2-3; D gene ambiguous. The CDR3 totals 15 residues. The germline V gene encodes CDR1 SGHTA and CDR2 FQGNSA. Trimming removed 3 bases from V and 2 bases from J, with 12 bases in between. The CDR3 here is CASSFLYRPTDTQYF. DNA for the CDR3: TGTGCCAGCAGCTTTCTTTACAGACCCACAGATACGCAGTATTTT.

V usage is TRBV20-1 and J usage is TRBJ1-2, with D possibly matching TRBD1 (5 bases). The CDR3 loop spans 12 amino acids. Trimming shortened V by 6 bases and J by 6 bases, and 14 bases separated the two germline ends. Per germline, CDR1 DFQATT and CDR2 SNEGSKA (reference sequence). The DNA for the CDR3 is TGCAGTGCACGACGGGGGATGGATGGCTACACCTTC. It codes for CSARRGMDGYTF.

This clonotype occurred many times. This sequence joins TRBV20-1 and TRBJ1-1; D unresolved. Germline CDR1 DFQATT, CDR2 SNEGSKA (reference sequence). The CDR3 runs 12 residues. Trimming shortened V by 0 bases and J by 4 bases, and 6 bases separated the two germline ends. The CDR3 DNA sequence: TGCAGTGCTAGAGATGTCGGCACTGAAGCTTTCTTT. Protein: CSARDVGTEAFF.

There are a few counts of this clonotype. This sequence joins TRBV6-2 or TRBV6-3 and TRBJ2-1; D ambiguous. V lost 0 bases to trimming and J lost 10 bases, with 4 bases between them. Germline V gene data show CDR1 as MNHEY and CDR2 as SVGEGT. There are 11 residues in the CDR3. The CDR3 here is CASSYSWEQFF. The CDR3, as DNA: TGTGCCAGCAGTTACTCGTGGGAGCAGTTCTTC.

This clonotype was detected many times. In DNA form, the CDR3 reads TGTGCCAGCAAGCGGGTTAATGAAAAACTGTTTTTT. This codes for CASKRVNEKLFF. This chain links TRBV2 with TRBJ1-4; D remains unclear. V lost 7 bases and J lost 4, with 7 bases in between. The CDR3 consists of 12 residues. Looked up from germline, CDR1 is SNHLY and CDR2 is FYNNEI.

The V and J genes are TRBV19 and TRBJ1-4; 9 nucleotides align to TRBD1. There are 14 residues in the CDR3. From germline, CDR1 is LNHDA and CDR2 SQIVND (reference sequence). Trimming cost V 5 bases and J 8 bases; bases outside gene matches: 6. The DNA for the CDR3 is TGTGCCAGTAGTGGGACAGGGATACGGGAAAAACTGTTTTTT. Its translation: CASSGTGIREKLFF.

At least ten counts were recorded for this clonotype. The genes are TRBV9 and TRBJ2-5; 11 positions agree with TRBD2. Per germline, CDR1 SGDLS and CDR2 YYNGEE. This CDR3 is built from 16 residues. V gave up 0 bases and J gave up 4 bases; unmatched junction bases: 5. In DNA form, the CDR3 reads TGTGCCAGCAGCGTAGAGCTAGCGGGGGGAGGAGAGACCCAGTACTTC. Residues: CASSVELAGGGETQYF.

The sample holds a few counts of this clonotype. The CDR3: CASSSTSGRTDTQYF. The CDR3 DNA reads TGTGCCAGCAGCTCGACTAGCGGACGCACAGATACGCAGTATTTT. V gene TRBV2 combines with J gene TRBJ2-3, with 9 bases that match TRBD2. The CDR3 extends over 15 amino acids. The ends lost 6 bases at V and 1 base at J; junction bases unmatched: 5. Germline CDR1 is SNHLY and CDR2 is FYNNEI.

This clonotype was seen at least ten times. The chain employs TRBV6-2 or TRBV6-3 and TRBJ1-2; unclear D gene. The germline V gene encodes CDR1 MNHEY and CDR2 SVGEGT. V was clipped by 2 bases and J by 3 bases, with 13 bases between them. CDR3 length: 15 amino acids. The CDR3, as DNA: TGTGCCAGCAGTTACCCCAACAGTACCTACTATGGCTACACCTTC. This codes for CASSYPNSTYYGYTF.

This clonotype has just a few counts. The rearrangement joins TRBV30 to TRBJ1-1; no definite D call. Germline V gene sequence: CDR1 GTSNPN, CDR2 SVGIG (reference sequence). V lost 4 bases and J 0 bases, leaving 12 bases between the germline ends. The CDR3 sequence is 14 residues long. The CDR3 region is CAWTVVYMNTEAFF. The CDR3 region has the DNA TGTGCCTGGACAGTAGTCTACATGAACACTGAAGCTTTCTTT.

This clonotype was counted ten times or more. This rearrangement joins TRBV6-1 to TRBJ2-2; 7 bases fit TRBD2. The germline CDR1 and CDR2 sequences are MNHNS and SASEGT. This CDR3 is 15 amino acids long. The junction had 8 bases not matched to a gene; V was cut back by 5 bases and J by 5 bases. The CDR3, as DNA: TGTGCCAGCAGTCAGGGTAGGGGAGGGACCGGGGAGCTGTTTTTT. As protein: CASSQGRGGTGELFF.

This clonotype was detected ten times or more. The chain employs TRBV10-3 and TRBJ1-1; D possibly corresponds to TRBD1 (5 bases). The CDR3 has 15 amino acids. V dropped 0 bases and J dropped 0 bases, with 8 bases sitting between them. Germline V gives CDR1 ENHRY, CDR2 SYGVKD. The CDR3 DNA follows: TGTGCCATCAGTGAGTCGGCAGGGATGAACACTGAAGCTTTCTTT. Residues: CAISESAGMNTEAFF.

This clonotype was counted ten times or more. The chain carries TRBV5-1 and TRBJ1-1; 8 bases match TRBD1. The germline gives CDR1 SGHRS, CDR2 YFSETQ. Germline trimming cut 5 bases from V and 4 bases from J; bases unmatched to any gene: 7. This CDR3 is built from 14 residues. CDR3: CASSNDRGGTEAFF. CDR3 coding DNA: TGCGCCAGCAGTAACGACAGGGGTGGCACTGAAGCTTTCTTT.